A single sample gave rise to the 7 T cell receptor beta chains below, sequenced in a study of CD8+ T cells in alopecia areata. TCR sequencing used cDNA made by reverse transcription of extracted RNA. Method: immunoSEQ multiplex PCR; TCRdb's copy keeps in-frame clones and lacks some. This table has some 190,000 clones, approximately 60% appearing once. Treatment described: oral pan-JAK inhibitor, 5-10 mg twice daily. Sample: CD4+ T cells sorted from blood, taken at week 4, from a patient treated with tofacitinib. These receptors were obtained from a human donor with alopecia areata.

The chain uses TRBV5-4 and TRBJ2-5; D remains unclear. CDR1 is SGHNT and CDR2 is YYREEE in the germline V gene (reference sequence). The CDR3 totals 12 residues. V was cut by 7 bases and J by 5 bases, with 12 bases left in between. CDR3 residues: CASGVNQETQYF. CDR3 DNA sequence: TGTGCCAGCGGGGTCAATCAGGAGACCCAGTACTTC.

This chain uses TRBV7-2 with TRBJ2-5; 11 nucleotides match TRBD1. Unmatched junction bases numbered 2, after V lost 1 base and J lost 4 bases. This CDR3 is 15 amino acids long. Germline-derived CDR1 and CDR2 are SGHTA and FQGNSA. The CDR3 DNA sequence: TGTGCCAGCAGCTTAGGAGGGACAGGGGGAGAGACCCAGTACTTC. Protein: CASSLGGTGGETQYF.

V gene TRBV28 combines with J gene TRBJ2-5; D remains ambiguous. Trimming shortened V by 5 bases and J by 7 bases, and 11 bases separated the two germline ends. CDR3 length: 12 residues. Germline CDR1 is MDHEN and CDR2 is SYDVKM. The CDR3 DNA sequence: TGTGCCAGCAGTCCCCCCCGCGGGACCCAGTACTTC. It translates to CASSPPRGTQYF. The variable domain in full, completed from reference TRBV28 and TRBJ2-5, reads DVKVTQSSRYLVKRTGEKVFLECVQDMDHENMFWYRQDPGLGLRLIYFSYDVKMKEKGDIPEGYSVSREKKERFSLILESASTNQTSMYLCASSPPRGTQYFGPGTRLLVL.

This chain links TRBV18 with TRBJ2-7; 8 nucleotides align to TRBD1. This CDR3 spans 16 amino acids. The V segment lost 2 bases and the J segment 6 bases; nucleotides outside the gene matches: 12. Germline V gene lookup returns CDR1 KGHSH and CDR2 LQKENI. The CDR3 DNA follows: TGTGCCAGCTCACCATACGCCGGGACAGGAGAGAGCGAGCAGTACTTC. Amino acids: CASSPYAGTGESEQYF. Full variable domain (remainder filled in from reference TRBV18 and TRBJ2-7): NAGVMQNPRHLVRRRGQEARLRCSPMKGHSHVYWYRQLPEEGLKFMVYLQKENIIDESGMPKERFSAEFPKEGPSILRIQQVVRGDSAAYFCASSPYAGTGESEQYFGPGTRLTVT.

The CDR3 DNA is TGTGCCTGGAGTGTACTCGGCACTTCTCGTGGCTACACCTTC. As protein: CAWSVLGTSRGYTF. This chain joins TRBV30 and TRBJ1-2; D gene ambiguous. Germline assignment: CDR1 GTSNPN and CDR2 SVGIG (reference sequence). CDR3 length: 14 residues. Trimming left V 0 bases short and J 7 bases short, with 15 bases between.

This chain joins TRBV29-1 and TRBJ2-3; weak D call: TRBD2 (5 bases). The CDR3 runs to 16 residues. V was shortened by 6 bases and J by 4 bases, with 23 bases between the two germline ends. Germline-derived CDR1 and CDR2 are SQVTM and ANQGSEA. Here the CDR3 DNA reads TGCAGCGTGCACGCCATAATTACTAGTGTCCCAGATACGCAGTATTTT. Encoded protein: CSVHAIITSVPDTQYF.

This clone was detected a few times. This chain joins TRBV29-1 and TRBJ2-3, with D possibly TRBD1 on 6 matching bases. This CDR3 spans 12 amino acids. Per germline, CDR1 SQVTM and CDR2 ANQGSEA. The V end was cut by 1 base, the J end by 4 bases, with 6 bases between. CDR3: CSVEGTADTQYF. The CDR3 bases are TGCAGCGTTGAAGGGACAGCAGATACGCAGTATTTT.